The present entry profiles one T cell receptor (beta chain) with its context. Antigen unknown. This entry is derived from a study of T cell responses to AZD1222 COVID-19 vaccine. Study in general: Second-dose timings of about 4 or about 12 weeks were pooled.

Only in-frame clones appear in the TCRdb table, and some are missing; sequencing was by immunoSEQ multiplex PCR. The sample includes 100,000 to 120,000 clones, around 84% of them seen just once. The V gene's germline CDR1 is SGHKS and CDR2 YYEKEE (reference sequence). This CDR3 is built from 14 residues. V was trimmed by 0 bases and J by 2 bases, leaving 8 bases between them. Study findings and constraints: Among the donors, most were white British and more were female, and clonal diversity was possibly underestimated.

This chain joins TRBV5-5 and TRBJ1-2; D unresolved. This TCR was recovered from an adult in good health. The sample was peripheral blood, taken on day 0 of AZD1222 vaccination. CDR3 nucleotides: TGTGCCAGCAGCTTGGTGGCAAGCAACTATGGCTACACCTTC. Protein sequence: CASSLVASNYGYTF.